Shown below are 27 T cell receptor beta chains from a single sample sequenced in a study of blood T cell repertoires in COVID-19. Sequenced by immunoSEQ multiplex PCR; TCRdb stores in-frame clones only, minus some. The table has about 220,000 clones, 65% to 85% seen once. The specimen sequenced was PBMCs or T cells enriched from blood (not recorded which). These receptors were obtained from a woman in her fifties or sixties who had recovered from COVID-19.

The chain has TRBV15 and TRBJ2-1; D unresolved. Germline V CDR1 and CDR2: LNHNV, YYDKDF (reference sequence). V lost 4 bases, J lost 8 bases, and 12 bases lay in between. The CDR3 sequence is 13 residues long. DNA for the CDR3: TGTGCCACCAGCAATAACTATGGCTATGAGCAGTTCTTC. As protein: CATSNNYGYEQFF.

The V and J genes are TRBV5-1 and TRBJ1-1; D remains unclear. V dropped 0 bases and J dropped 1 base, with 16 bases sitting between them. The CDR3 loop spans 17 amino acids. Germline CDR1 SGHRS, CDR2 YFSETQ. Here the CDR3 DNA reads TGCGCCAGCAGCTTGGCGCTCTGGCCGGGTAAGAACACTGAAGCTTTCTTT. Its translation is CASSLALWPGKNTEAFF.

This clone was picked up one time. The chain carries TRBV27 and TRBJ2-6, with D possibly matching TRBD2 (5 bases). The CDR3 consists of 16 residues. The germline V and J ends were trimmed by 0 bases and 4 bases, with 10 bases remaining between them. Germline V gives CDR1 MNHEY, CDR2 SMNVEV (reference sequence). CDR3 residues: CASSLSTMIGANVLTF. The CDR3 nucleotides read TGTGCCAGCAGTTTATCGACTATGATCGGGGCCAACGTCCTGACTTTC.

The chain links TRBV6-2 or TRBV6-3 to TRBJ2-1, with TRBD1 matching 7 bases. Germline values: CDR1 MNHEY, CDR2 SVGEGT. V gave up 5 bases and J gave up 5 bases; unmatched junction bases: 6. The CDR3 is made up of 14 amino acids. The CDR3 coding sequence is TGTGCCAGCAGTCAAACGGGACAGCACAATGAGCAGTTCTTC. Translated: CASSQTGQHNEQFF.

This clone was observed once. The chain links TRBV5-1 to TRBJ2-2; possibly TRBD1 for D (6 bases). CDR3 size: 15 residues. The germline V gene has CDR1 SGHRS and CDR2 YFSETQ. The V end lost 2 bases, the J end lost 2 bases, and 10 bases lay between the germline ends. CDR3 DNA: TGCGCCAGCAGCTTCGACAGGCCAAACACCGGGGAGCTGTTTTTT. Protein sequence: CASSFDRPNTGELFF.

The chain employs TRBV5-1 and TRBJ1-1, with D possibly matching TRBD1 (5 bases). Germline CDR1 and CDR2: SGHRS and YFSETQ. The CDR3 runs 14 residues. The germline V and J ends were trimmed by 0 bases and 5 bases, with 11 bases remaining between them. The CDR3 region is CASSLEGAGTEAFF. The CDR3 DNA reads TGCGCCAGCAGCTTGGAAGGGGCCGGGACTGAAGCTTTCTTT.

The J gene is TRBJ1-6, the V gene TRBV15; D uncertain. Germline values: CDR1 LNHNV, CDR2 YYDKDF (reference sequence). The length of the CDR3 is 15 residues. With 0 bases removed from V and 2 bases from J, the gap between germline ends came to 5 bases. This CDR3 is CATSREAAYNSPLHF. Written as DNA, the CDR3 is TGTGCCACCAGCAGAGAGGCAGCCTATAATTCACCCCTCCACTTT. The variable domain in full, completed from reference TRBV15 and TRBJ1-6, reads DAMVIQNPRYQVTQFGKPVTLSCSQTLNHNVMYWYQQKSSQAPKLLFHYYDKDFNNEADTPDNFQSRRPNTSFCFLDIRSPGLGDTAMYLCATSREAAYNSPLHFGNGTRLTVT.

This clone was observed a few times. Written as DNA, the CDR3 is TGTGCCAGCAGGCCCGGGACAGGGAGAACCGGGGAGCTGTTTTTT. As protein: CASRPGTGRTGELFF. The chain is built from TRBV6-5 and TRBJ2-2; TRBD1 matches 9 bases. CDR3 size: 15 residues. J gave up 5 bases and V 6 bases, and 7 bases lay outside the gene matches. Germline CDR1 reads MNHEY; CDR2 reads SVGAGI.

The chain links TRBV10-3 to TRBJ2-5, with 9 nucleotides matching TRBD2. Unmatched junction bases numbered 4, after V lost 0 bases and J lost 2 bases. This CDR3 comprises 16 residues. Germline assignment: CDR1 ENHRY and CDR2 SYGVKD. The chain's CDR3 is CAISESKRGAQETQYF. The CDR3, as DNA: TGTGCCATCAGTGAGTCTAAGCGGGGGGCTCAAGAGACCCAGTACTTC.

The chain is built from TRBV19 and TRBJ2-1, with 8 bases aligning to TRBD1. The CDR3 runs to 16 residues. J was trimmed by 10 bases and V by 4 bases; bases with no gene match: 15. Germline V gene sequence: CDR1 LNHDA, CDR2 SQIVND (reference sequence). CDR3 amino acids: CASSTASVGTGKEQFF. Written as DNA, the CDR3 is TGTGCCAGTAGTACAGCCTCTGTAGGGACAGGAAAGGAGCAGTTCTTC.

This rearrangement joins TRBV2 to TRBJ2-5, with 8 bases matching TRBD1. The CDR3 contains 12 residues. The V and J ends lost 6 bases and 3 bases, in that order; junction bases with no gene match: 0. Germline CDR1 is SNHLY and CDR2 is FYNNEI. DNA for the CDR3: TGTGCCAGCAGGACAGGGGAAGAGACCCAGTACTTC. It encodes CASRTGEETQYF.

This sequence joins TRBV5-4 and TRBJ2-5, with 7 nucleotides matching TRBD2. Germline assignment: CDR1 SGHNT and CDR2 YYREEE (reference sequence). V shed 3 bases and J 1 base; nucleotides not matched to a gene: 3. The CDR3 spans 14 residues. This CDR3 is CASSSTSLQETQYF. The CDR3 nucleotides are TGTGCCAGCAGCTCGACTAGCCTCCAAGAGACCCAGTACTTC.

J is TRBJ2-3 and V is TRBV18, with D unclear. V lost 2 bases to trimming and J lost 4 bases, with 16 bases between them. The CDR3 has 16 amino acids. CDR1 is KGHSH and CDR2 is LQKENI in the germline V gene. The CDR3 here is CASSPGTIAGPDTQYF. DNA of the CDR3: TGTGCCAGCTCACCAGGCACTATAGCTGGCCCAGATACGCAGTATTTT.

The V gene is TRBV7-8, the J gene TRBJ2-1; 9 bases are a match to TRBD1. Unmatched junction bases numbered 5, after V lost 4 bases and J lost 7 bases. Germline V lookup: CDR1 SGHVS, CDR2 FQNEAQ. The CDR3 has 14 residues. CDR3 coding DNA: TGTGCCAGCAGCTGGGACAGGGAGGGGAATGAGCAGTTCTTC. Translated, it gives CASSWDREGNEQFF.

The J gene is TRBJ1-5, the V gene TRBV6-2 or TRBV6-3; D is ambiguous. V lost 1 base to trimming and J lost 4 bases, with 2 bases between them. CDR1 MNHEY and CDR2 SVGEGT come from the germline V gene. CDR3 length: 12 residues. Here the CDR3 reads CASSYLNQPQHF. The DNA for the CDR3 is TGTGCCAGCAGTTACTTAAATCAGCCCCAGCATTTT.

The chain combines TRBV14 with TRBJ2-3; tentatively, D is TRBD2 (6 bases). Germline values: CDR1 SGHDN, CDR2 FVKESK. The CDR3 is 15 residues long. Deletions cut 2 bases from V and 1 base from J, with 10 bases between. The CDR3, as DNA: TGTGCCAGCAGCCAACGAGCTAGCGGCACAGATACGCAGTATTTT. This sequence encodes CASSQRASGTDTQYF.

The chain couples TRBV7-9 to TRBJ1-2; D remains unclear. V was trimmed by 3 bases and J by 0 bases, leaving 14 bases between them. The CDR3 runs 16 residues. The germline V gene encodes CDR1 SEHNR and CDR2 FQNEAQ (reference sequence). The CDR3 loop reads CASSLEGRGANYGYTF. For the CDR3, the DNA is TGTGCCAGCAGCTTGGAGGGCCGGGGAGCTAACTATGGCTACACCTTC.

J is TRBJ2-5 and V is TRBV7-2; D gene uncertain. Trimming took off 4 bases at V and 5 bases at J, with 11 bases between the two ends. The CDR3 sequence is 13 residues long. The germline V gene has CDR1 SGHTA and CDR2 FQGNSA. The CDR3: CASSSHPRETQYF. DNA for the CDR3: TGTGCCAGCAGCTCCCACCCGAGGGAGACCCAGTACTTC.

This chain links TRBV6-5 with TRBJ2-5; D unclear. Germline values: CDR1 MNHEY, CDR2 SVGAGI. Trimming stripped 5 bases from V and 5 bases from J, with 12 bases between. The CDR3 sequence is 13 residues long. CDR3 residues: CASSSLTGETQYF. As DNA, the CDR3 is TGTGCCAGCAGTAGTCTTACGGGTGAGACCCAGTACTTC.

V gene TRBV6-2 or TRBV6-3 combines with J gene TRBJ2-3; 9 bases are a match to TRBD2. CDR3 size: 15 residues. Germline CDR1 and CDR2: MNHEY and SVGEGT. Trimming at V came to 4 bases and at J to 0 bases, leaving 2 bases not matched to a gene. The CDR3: CASSFLAGSTDTQYF. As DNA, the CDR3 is TGTGCCAGCAGTTTCCTAGCGGGGAGCACAGATACGCAGTATTTT.

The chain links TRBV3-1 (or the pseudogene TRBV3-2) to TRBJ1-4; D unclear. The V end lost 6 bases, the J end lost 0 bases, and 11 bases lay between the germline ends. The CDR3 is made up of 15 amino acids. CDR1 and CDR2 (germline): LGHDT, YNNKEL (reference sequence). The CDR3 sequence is CASRASGATNEKLFF. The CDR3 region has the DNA TGTGCCAGCAGGGCGAGCGGTGCAACTAATGAAAAACTGTTTTTT.

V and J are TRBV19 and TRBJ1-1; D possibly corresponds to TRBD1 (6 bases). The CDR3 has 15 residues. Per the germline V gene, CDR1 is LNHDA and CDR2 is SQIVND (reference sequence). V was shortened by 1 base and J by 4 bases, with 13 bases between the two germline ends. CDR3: CASSIAPVGGTEAFF. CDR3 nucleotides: TGTGCCAGTAGTATAGCTCCGGTAGGGGGCACTGAAGCTTTCTTT.

The chain's CDR3 is CASSTSSGTYEQYF. The CDR3 nucleotides read TGTGCCAGCTCAACTTCTAGCGGAACCTACGAGCAGTACTTC. The genes are TRBV18 and TRBJ2-7; 7 bases map to TRBD2. J was trimmed by 2 bases and V by 5 bases; bases with no gene match: 6. Germline V gene data show CDR1 as KGHSH and CDR2 as LQKENI. There are 14 residues in the CDR3.

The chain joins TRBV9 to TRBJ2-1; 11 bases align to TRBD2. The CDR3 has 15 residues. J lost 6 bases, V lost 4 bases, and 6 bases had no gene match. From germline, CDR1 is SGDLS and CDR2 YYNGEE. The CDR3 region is CASSPRLAGINEQFF. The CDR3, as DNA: TGTGCCAGCAGCCCGAGACTAGCGGGGATCAATGAGCAGTTCTTC.

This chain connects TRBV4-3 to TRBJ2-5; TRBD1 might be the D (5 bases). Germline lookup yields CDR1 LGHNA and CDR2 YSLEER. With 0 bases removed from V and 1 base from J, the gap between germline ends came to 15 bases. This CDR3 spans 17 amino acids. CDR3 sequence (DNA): TGCGCCAGCAGCCAAGATCAGGGCGGATTCGCCCAAGAGACCCAGTACTTC. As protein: CASSQDQGGFAQETQYF.

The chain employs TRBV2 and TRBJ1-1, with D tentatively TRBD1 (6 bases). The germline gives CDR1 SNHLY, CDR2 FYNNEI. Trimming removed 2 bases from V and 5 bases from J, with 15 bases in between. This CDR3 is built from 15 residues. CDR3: CASSESGRGLTEAFF. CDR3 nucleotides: TGTGCCAGCAGTGAATCCGGCAGGGGATTGACTGAAGCTTTCTTT. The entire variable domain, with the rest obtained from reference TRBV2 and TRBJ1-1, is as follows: EPEVTQTPSHQVTQMGQEVILRCVPISNHLYFYWYRQILGQKVEFLVSFYNNEISEKSEIFDDQFSVERPDGSNFTLKIRSTKLEDSAMYFCASSESGRGLTEAFFGQGTRLTVV.

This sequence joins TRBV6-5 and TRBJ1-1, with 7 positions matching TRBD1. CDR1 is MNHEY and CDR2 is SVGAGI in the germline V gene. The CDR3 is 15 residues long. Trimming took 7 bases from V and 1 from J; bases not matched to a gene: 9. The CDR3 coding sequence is TGTGCCAGCACCTTGTTCTACAGGGGGAACACTGAAGCTTTCTTT. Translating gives CASTLFYRGNTEAFF.